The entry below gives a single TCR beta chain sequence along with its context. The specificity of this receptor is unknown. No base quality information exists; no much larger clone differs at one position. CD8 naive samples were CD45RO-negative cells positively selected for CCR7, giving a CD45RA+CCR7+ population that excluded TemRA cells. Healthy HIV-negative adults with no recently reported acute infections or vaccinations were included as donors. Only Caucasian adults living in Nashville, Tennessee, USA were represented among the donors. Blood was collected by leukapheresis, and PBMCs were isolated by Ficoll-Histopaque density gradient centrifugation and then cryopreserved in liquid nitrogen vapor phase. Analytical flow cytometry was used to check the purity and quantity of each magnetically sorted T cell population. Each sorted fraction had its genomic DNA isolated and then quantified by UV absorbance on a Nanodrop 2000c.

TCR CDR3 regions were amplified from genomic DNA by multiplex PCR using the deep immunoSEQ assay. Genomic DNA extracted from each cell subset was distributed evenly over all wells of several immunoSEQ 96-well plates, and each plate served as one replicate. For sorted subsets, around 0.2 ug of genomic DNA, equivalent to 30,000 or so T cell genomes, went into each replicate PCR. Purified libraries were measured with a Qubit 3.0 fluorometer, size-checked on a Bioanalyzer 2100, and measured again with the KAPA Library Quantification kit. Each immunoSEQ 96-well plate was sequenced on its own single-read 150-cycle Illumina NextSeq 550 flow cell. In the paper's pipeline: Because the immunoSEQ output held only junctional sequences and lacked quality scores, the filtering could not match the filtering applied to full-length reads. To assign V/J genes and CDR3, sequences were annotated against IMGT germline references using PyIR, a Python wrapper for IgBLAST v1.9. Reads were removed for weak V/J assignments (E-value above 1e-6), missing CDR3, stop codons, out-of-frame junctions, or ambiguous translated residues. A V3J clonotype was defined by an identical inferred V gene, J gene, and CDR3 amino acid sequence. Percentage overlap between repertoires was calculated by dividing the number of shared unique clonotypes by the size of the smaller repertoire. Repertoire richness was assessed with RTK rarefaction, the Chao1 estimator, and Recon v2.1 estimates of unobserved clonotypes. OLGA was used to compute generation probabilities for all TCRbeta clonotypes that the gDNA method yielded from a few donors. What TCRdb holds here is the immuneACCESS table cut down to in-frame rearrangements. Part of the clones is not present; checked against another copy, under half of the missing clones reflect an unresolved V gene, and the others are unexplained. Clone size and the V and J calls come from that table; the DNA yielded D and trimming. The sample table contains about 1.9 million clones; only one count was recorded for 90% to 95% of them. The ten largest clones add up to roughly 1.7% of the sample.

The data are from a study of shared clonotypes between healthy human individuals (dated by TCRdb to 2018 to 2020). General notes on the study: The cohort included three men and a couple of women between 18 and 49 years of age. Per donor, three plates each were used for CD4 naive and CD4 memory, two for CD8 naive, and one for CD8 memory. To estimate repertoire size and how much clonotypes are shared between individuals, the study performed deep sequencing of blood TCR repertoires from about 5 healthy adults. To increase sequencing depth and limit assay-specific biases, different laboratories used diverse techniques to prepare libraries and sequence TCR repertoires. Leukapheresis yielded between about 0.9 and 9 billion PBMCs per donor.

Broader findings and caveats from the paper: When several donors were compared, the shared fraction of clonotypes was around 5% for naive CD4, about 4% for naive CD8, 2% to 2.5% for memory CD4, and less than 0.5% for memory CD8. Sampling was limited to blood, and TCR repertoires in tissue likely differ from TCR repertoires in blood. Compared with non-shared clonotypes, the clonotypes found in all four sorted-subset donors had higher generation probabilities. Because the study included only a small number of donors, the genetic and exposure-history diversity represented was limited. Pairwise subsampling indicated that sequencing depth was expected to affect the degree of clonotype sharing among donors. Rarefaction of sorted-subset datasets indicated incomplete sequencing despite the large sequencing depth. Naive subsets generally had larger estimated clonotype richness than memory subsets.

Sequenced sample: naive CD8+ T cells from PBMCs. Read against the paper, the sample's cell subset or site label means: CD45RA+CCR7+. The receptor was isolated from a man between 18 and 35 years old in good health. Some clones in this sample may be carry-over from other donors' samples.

CDR3 loop: CASSSPTLPNTEAFF. The nucleotides read TGTGCCAGCAGTTCCCCGACCCTACCGAACACTGAAGCTTTCTTT. The sequence joins TRBV27 to TRBJ1-1, with no confidently assigned D gene. V loses 4 bases of germline sequence and J loses 1 base, and the interval between the two ends is 13 bases. CDR1 and CDR2, looked up from the germline V gene (reference sequence), are MNHEY and SMNVEV. From the cysteine through the phenylalanine, the CDR3 covers 15 amino acids. The sequence is cut down to CDR3 DNA, 45 bases in frame from base 1.